The rows below give T cell receptor beta chains drawn from one sample of a study of cytomegalovirus exposure and HLA in healthy donors. Sequenced by immunoSEQ multiplex PCR; TCRdb stores in-frame clones only, minus some. Of 98,000 or so clones listed, 75% to 80% are singletons. Sequenced material: PBMCs. These TCRs come from a female donor in good health and CMV-seronegative. The CDR3 runs from the conserved cysteine through the conserved F or W. A D gene is named only where the DNA matches it firmly. Where a row states a size, it is once, few, many or the class of an expanded clone; other rows omit it.

clone_size j_call v_call d_call cdr3_nt cdr3_aa
few TRBJ2-1 TRBV13 TRBD2 TGTGCCAGCAGCCGAAATGAATACCTAGCGGGAGGGCCAAGTAATGAGCAGTTCTTC CASSRNEYLAGGPSNEQFF
NA TRBJ1-2 TRBV2 TRBD1 TGTGCCAGCAGTTTTATGACAGGGATCACCTTC CASSFMTGITF
once TRBJ2-7 TRBV28 TRBD2 TGTGCCAGCGGGGGAGGGCCCGAGCAGTACTTC CASGGGPEQYF
NA TRBJ2-7 TRBV11-2 NA TGTGCCAGCAGCTTAGATGGAGTAGGCGAGCAGTACTTC CASSLDGVGEQYF
NA TRBJ2-7 TRBV1 NA TGCACCAGCAGCCAACATAGCGGGGGGGTTTACGAGCAGTACTTC CTSSQHSGGVYEQYF
NA TRBJ1-4 TRBV6-1 NA TGTGCCAGCTGTATGTCGGGGAGAGGTGAAAAACTGTTTTTT CASCMSGRGEKLFF
NA TRBJ1-1 TRBV6-1 NA TGTGCCAGCAGGGGGGAGCTGGGGGGAGGCACTGAAGCTTTCTTT CASRGELGGGTEAFF
NA TRBJ1-4 TRBV7-6 TRBD1 TGTGCCAGCAGCTCCGGGACAGGGGTCCGGGAACTGTTTTTT CASSSGTGVRELFF
NA TRBJ1-2 TRBV5-1 NA TGCGCCAGCAGCTTGGCAGGGGACGACTATGGCTACACCTTC CASSLAGDDYGYTF
NA TRBJ2-3 TRBV14 TRBD2 TGTGCCAGCAGACTAGCGGGGGGAAGCACAGATACGCAGTATTTT CASRLAGGSTDTQYF
NA TRBJ2-7 TRBV6-5 NA TGTGCCAGCAAGAGACACAGGGCTGGTTCCGAGCAGTACTTC CASKRHRAGSEQYF
few TRBJ2-5 TRBV7-3 TRBD1 TGTGCCAGCAGCCCGACAGGGGCGGGAGAGACCCAGTACTTC CASSPTGAGETQYF
NA TRBJ2-2 TRBV7-3 TRBD2 TGTGCCAGCAGTCTCTGGGCGGGGGGTCTTAACACCGGGGAGCTGTTTTTT CASSLWAGGLNTGELFF
few TRBJ2-7 TRBV7-8 TRBD2 TGTGCCAGCAGCTCTGGACTAGTATGGTACTTC CASSSGLVWYF
few TRBJ1-2 TRBV4-3 TRBD1 TGCGCCAGCAGCCAAACTCCGGGACAGGGATTCGGCTACACCTTC CASSQTPGQGFGYTF
NA TRBJ1-1 TRBV2 NA TGTGCCAGCACCGGCAGGGGTTACACTGAAGCTTTCTTT CASTGRGYTEAFF
NA TRBJ2-1 TRBV19 TRBD1 TGTGCCAGTAGTAGACAGGGTGCCAATGAGCAGTTCTTC CASSRQGANEQFF
NA TRBJ2-7 TRBV5-8 TRBD1 TGTGCCAGCAGCTCGGGACAGGGGTTGTACGAGCAGTACTTC CASSSGQGLYEQYF
NA TRBJ1-4 TRBV6-1 NA TGTGCCAGCAGCGCGGACAGCCCCGGGGTGGGAAAACTGTTTTTT CASSADSPGVGKLFF
NA TRBJ2-7 TRBV19 TRBD2 TGTGCCAGCCGAGCGGGACTCGAGCAGTACTTC CASRAGLEQYF
NA TRBJ1-5 TRBV2 TRBD1 TGTGCCAGCAGTACCTGGACAGGGGCAGGCAATCAGCCCCAGCATTTT CASSTWTGAGNQPQHF
once TRBJ1-1 TRBV7-9 NA TGTGCCAGCAGCTTAGAGGCGGGGAGGAACACTGAAGCTTTCTTT CASSLEAGRNTEAFF
NA TRBJ2-3 TRBV6-5 TRBD2 TGTGCCAGCAGTTACAGGGCGGCGGGAGGATTAGATACGCAGTATTTT CASSYRAAGGLDTQYF
NA TRBJ2-1 TRBV25-1 TRBD2 TGTGCCAGCAGTGCACTAGCGGGAGTCAACAATGAGCAGTTCTTC CASSALAGVNNEQFF
NA TRBJ1-1 TRBV7-9 NA TGTGCCAGCAGCTCATCTACAGGGTTCGCCACTGAAGCTTTCTTT CASSSSTGFATEAFF
NA TRBJ1-5 TRBV2 TRBD1 TGTGCCGCCAGGGGGCCCGATCAGCCCCAGCATTTT CAARGPDQPQHF
NA TRBJ1-1 TRBV7-3 TRBD1 TGTGCCAGCAGCTCCCAGGGGGCGAACACTGAAGCTTTCTTT CASSSQGANTEAFF
NA TRBJ1-2 TRBV6-5 NA TGTGCCAGCAGTTATAGGGGGTTCTATGGCTACACCTTC CASSYRGFYGYTF
few TRBJ2-1 TRBV7-3 TRBD2 TGTGCCAGCAGCTTTGGGACTAGCGGGGCCAATGAGCAGTTCTTC CASSFGTSGANEQFF
once TRBJ1-4 TRBV4-3 TRBD1 TGCGCCAGCAGCCGGGACAGGGTTGAAAAACTGTTTTTT CASSRDRVEKLFF
once TRBJ2-3 TRBV30 NA TGTGCCTGGAGTCCCTCCGGGGTCGGCACGCAGTATTTT CAWSPSGVGTQYF
NA TRBJ2-7 TRBV9 TRBD2 TGTGCCAGCAGCGCTAGCGGGAGCGCTCTGAACGAGCAGTACTTC CASSASGSALNEQYF
NA TRBJ1-4 TRBV6-5 NA TGTGCCAGCAGGTTTCGGACAGCAACTAATGAAAAACTGTTTTTT CASRFRTATNEKLFF
NA TRBJ1-1 TRBV10-3 TRBD1 TGTGCCATCAGTGAGTGGGACAGGGGGAACACTGAAGCTTTCTTT CAISEWDRGNTEAFF
NA TRBJ1-1 TRBV5-5 NA TGTGCCAGCAGCCCAACAGGGACCATGAACACTGAAGCTTTCTTT CASSPTGTMNTEAFF
NA TRBJ2-3 TRBV28 NA TGTGCCAGCAGTCTACAGGGAGCTACGCAGTATTTT CASSLQGATQYF
few TRBJ2-1 TRBV5-6 NA TGTGCCAGCAGCTTGGCCCTCCGGCAGGGGCCGGCCTACAATGAGCAGTTCTTC CASSLALRQGPAYNEQFF
few TRBJ1-5 TRBV7-3 TRBD1 TGTGCCAGCAGCTTAGGTGGACAGGGCTCCGGGCAGCCCCAGCATTTT CASSLGGQGSGQPQHF
few TRBJ1-6 TRBV2 NA TGTGCCAGCAATTTTGACACGGAGGTTTCATCACCCCTCCACTTT CASNFDTEVSSPLHF
few TRBJ2-7 TRBV7-2 NA TGTGCCAGCAGCTTCGTTTTATATGGAGGGGGGGAGGAGCAGTACTTC CASSFVLYGGGEEQYF
once TRBJ2-3 TRBV7-9 TRBD1 TGTGCCAGCAGCTCCCCCGTCCCGGACAGGGGTACAGATACGCAGTATTTT CASSSPVPDRGTDTQYF